The T cell receptor (beta chain) described here comes from a study of blood T cells in healthy people across ages. At the level of the study: Template switching captured about one barcoded beta molecule per two T cells. Points from the study as a whole: The lack of PBMC sorting stopped any conclusive naive versus antigen-experienced comparison.

This clonotype was counted only a few times. Its specificity is not known. A second PCR of roughly 6 to 12 cycles used a sample-barcoded 5' primer and a J-beta primer mix. CDR3-containing paired-end reads numbered at least 2.5 million in each sample. One entry per CDR3 protein, called by TCRdb with MiXCR from the 5' RACE reads. The table has around 1,000,000 distinct CDR3 sequences, around 25% seen once. CDR3 length: 14 amino acids. The germline V and J ends were trimmed by 4 bases and 6 bases, with 15 bases remaining between them. Looked up from germline, CDR1 is MNHEY and CDR2 is SMNVEV (reference sequence). This sample was also put to use in a study of T cells of mothers and their children. That investigation notes: None of the identified T cell clones proved to be persistent microchimeric clones.

The sample comprised blood. This sequence joins TRBV27 and TRBJ1-1; D uncertain. This TCR was sampled from a girl aged 2-10 years in good health. The DNA for the CDR3 is TGTGCCAGCAGTTCCCTCCCCGATTGGGCTGAAGCTTTCTTT. As protein: CASSSLPDWAEAFF.